This TCR beta chain was recovered during a study of technical replicates of blood from a handful of donors. The CDR3 loop spans 16 amino acids. With 0 bases clipped from V and 4 bases from J, the junction kept 5 bases outside the gene matches. In germline, CDR1 is SGHNT, CDR2 YENEEA. The repertoire was sequenced with immunoSEQ multiplex PCR; TCRdb's copy has only in-frame clones and lacks some. The data show tens of thousands of clones, about 96% seen once. This receptor was obtained from a human donor in good health. The V and J genes are TRBV11-3 and TRBJ2-7; 11 nucleotides line up with TRBD2. Sample: T cells isolated from PBMCs. The CDR3 reads CASSLEASGRRYEQYF. The CDR3 nucleotides are TGTGCCAGCAGCTTAGAAGCTAGCGGGAGGAGGTACGAGCAGTACTTC.